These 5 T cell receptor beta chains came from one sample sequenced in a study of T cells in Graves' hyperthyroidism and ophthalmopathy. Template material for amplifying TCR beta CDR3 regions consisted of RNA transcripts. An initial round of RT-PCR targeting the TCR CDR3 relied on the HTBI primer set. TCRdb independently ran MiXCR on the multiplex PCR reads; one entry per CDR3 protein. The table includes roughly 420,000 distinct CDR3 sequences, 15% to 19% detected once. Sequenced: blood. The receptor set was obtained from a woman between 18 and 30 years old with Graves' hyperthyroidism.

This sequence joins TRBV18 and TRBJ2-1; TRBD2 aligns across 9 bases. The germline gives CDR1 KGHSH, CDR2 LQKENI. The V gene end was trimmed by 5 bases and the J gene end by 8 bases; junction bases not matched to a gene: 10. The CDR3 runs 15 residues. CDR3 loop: CASSSAGGPEYEQFF. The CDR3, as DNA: TGTGCCAGCTCATCCGCGGGAGGGCCGGAATATGAGCAGTTCTTC.

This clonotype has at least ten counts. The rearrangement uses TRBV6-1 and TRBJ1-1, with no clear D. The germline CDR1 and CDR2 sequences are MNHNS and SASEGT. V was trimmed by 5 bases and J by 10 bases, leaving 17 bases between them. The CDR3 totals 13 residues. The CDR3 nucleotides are TGTGCCAGCAGTCCAAGGGAGGGAGCGAGAGCTTTCTTT. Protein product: CASSPREGARAFF.

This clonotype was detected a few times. Written as DNA, the CDR3 is TGTGCCAGCAGCTTAGATGCAGGGTACTACGAGCAGTACTTC. Its translation: CASSLDAGYYEQYF. The chain carries TRBV7-9 and TRBJ2-7, with D perhaps matching TRBD1 (5 bases). V shed 1 base and J shed 3 bases, with 10 bases lying between them. The CDR3 spans 14 residues. Looked up from germline, CDR1 is SEHNR and CDR2 is FQNEAQ (reference sequence).

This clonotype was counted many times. The DNA for the CDR3 is TGTGCCAGCAGTGCGGGACAGGGATTATACGAGCAGTACTTC. Translation gives CASSAGQGLYEQYF. The rearrangement joins TRBV2 to TRBJ2-7; 9 nucleotides line up with TRBD1. The CDR3 spans 14 residues. CDR1 is SNHLY, CDR2 FYNNEI, per germline. J was trimmed by 4 bases and V by 4 bases; bases with no gene match: 5.

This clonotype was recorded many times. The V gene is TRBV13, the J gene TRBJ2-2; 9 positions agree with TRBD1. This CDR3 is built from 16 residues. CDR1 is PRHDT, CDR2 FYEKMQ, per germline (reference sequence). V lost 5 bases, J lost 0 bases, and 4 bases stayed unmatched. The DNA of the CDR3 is TGTGCCAGCAGCCCGAGGGACAGGGCGAACACCGGGGAGCTGTTTTTT. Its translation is CASSPRDRANTGELFF.